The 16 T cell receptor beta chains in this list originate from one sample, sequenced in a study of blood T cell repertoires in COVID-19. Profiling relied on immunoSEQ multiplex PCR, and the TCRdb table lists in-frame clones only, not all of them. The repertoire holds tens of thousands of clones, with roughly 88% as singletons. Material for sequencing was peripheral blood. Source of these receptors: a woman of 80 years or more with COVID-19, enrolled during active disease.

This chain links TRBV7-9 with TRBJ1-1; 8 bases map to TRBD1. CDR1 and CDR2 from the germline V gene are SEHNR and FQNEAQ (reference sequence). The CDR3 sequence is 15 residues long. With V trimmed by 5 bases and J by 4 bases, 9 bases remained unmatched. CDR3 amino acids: CASSLGQGYSTEAFF. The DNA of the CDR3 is TGTGCCAGCAGCCTAGGACAGGGCTATAGCACTGAAGCTTTCTTT.

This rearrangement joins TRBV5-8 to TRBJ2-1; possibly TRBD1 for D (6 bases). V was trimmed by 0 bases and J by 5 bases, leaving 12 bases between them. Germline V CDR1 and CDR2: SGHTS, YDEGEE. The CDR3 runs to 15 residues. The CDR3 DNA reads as TGTGCCAGCAGCTTGGGGGACACGCGAGACAATGAGCAGTTCTTC. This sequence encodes CASSLGDTRDNEQFF.

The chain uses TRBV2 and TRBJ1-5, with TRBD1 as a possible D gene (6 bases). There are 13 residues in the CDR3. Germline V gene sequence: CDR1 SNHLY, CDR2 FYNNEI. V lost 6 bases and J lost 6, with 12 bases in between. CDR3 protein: CASRGGLAQPQHF. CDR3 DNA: TGTGCCAGCAGGGGGGGGCTGGCTCAGCCCCAGCATTTT.

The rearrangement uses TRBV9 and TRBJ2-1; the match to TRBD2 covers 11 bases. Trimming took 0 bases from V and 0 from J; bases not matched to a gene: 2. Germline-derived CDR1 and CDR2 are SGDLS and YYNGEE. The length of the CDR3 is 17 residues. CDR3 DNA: TGTGCCAGCAGCGTAGGGACTAGCGGGTTCTCCTACAATGAGCAGTTCTTC. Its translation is CASSVGTSGFSYNEQFF. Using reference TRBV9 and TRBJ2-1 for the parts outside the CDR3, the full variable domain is DSGVTQTPKHLITATGQRVTLRCSPRSGDLSVYWYQQSLDQGLQFLIQYYNGEERAKGNILERFSAQQFPDLHSELNLSSLELGDSALYFCASSVGTSGFSYNEQFFGPGTRLTVL.

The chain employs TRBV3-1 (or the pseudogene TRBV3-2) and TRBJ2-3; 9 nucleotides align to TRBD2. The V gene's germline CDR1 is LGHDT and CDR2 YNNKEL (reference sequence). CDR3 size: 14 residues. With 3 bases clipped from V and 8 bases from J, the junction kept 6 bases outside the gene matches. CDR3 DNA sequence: TGTGCCAGCAGCCAGGCGGGGGGGGCGGGTACGCAGTATTTT. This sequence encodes CASSQAGGAGTQYF.

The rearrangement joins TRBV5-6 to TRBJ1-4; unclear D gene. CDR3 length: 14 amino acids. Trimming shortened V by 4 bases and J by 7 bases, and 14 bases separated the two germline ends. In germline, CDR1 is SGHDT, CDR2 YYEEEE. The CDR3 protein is CASSLGVLGEKLFF. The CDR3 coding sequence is TGTGCCAGCAGCCTGGGAGTTCTTGGTGAAAAACTGTTTTTT.

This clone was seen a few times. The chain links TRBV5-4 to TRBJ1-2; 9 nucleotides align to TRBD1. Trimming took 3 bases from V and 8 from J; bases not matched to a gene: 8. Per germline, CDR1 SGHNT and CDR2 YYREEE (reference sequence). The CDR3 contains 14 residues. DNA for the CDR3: TGTGCCAGCAGCTCAGGGACAGGGCCTAAAGGCTACACCTTC. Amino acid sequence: CASSSGTGPKGYTF.

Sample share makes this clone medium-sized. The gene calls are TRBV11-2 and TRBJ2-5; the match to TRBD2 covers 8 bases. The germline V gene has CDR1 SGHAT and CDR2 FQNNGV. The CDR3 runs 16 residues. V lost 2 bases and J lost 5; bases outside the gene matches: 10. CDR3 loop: CASSLKRGGLWETQYF. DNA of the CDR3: TGTGCCAGCAGCTTAAAACGGGGGGGCCTTTGGGAGACCCAGTACTTC. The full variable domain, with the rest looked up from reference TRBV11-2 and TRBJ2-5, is EAGVAQSPRYKIIEKRQSVAFWCNPISGHATLYWYQQILGQGPKLLIQFQNNGVVDDSQLPKDRFSAERLKGVDSTLKIQPAKLEDSAVYLCASSLKRGGLWETQYFGPGTRLLVL.

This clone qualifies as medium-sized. In DNA form, the CDR3 reads TGTGCCAGCAGTTCGATACCTTCGACAGGGTTTGGCTACACCTTC. It translates to CASSSIPSTGFGYTF. This chain uses TRBV27 with TRBJ1-2; 7 bases agree with TRBD1. Losses at the gene ends were 4 bases for V and 7 bases for J; bases not matched to a gene: 12. There are 15 residues in the CDR3. Germline CDR1 is MNHEY and CDR2 is SMNVEV (reference sequence).

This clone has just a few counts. Here the CDR3 reads CASSLGTGGKGYEQYF. CDR3 in DNA: TGTGCCAGCAGCTTAGGGACAGGGGGTAAGGGTTACGAGCAGTACTTC. The gene calls are TRBV7-6 and TRBJ2-7, with TRBD1 matching 10 bases. The CDR3 sequence is 16 residues long. Germline V gives CDR1 SGHVS, CDR2 FNYEAQ. The junction had 7 bases not matched to a gene; V was cut back by 1 base and J by 4 bases.

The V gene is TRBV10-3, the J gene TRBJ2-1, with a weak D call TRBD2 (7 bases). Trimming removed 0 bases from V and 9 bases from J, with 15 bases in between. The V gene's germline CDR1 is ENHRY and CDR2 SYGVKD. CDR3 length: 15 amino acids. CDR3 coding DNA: TGTGCCATCAGTGAGTCGCGGTCGGGGGGCGGTGAGCAGTTCTTC. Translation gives CAISESRSGGGEQFF.

CDR3 in DNA: TGTGCCAGCGGGATGAGGGAGAGTGGAAAGACCCAGTACTTC. This encodes CASGMRESGKTQYF. The J gene is TRBJ2-5, the V gene TRBV7-2, with D possibly matching TRBD2 (5 bases). CDR1 SGHTA and CDR2 FQGNSA come from the germline V gene. This CDR3 region has 14 residues. Between the trimmed V and J ends, which lost 8 bases and 6 bases, there was a span of 19 bases.

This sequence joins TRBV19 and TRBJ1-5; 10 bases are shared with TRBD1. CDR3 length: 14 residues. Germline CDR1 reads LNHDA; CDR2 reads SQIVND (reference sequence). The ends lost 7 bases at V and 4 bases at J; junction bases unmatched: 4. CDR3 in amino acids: CASTRTGGNQPQHF. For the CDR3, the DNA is TGTGCCAGTACCCGGACAGGGGGAAATCAGCCCCAGCATTTT.

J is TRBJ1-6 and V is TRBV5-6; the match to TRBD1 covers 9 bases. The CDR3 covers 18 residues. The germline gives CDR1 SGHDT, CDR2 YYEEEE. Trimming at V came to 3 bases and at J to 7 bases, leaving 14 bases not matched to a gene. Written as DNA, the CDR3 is TGTGCCAGCAGCTCGGGACAGGGAAGGGGGAGAAGGAATTCACCCCTCCACTTT. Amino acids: CASSSGQGRGRRNSPLHF.

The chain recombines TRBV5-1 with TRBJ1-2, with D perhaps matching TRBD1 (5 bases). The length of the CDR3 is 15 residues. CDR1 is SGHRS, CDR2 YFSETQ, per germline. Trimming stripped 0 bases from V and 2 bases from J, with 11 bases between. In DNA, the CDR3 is TGCGCCAGCAGCTTGGGAAGGGGTACGAACTATGGCTACACCTTC. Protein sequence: CASSLGRGTNYGYTF.

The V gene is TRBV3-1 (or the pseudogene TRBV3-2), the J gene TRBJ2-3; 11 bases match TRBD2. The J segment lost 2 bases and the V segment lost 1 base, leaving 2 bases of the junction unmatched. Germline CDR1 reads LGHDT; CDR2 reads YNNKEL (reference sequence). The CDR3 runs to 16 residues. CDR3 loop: CASSQGTSGFTDTQYF. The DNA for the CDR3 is TGTGCCAGCAGCCAAGGGACTAGCGGGTTCACAGATACGCAGTATTTT.